A selection of T cell receptor beta chains follows, all from one sample in a study of blood T cell repertoires in COVID-19. Measured with immunoSEQ multiplex PCR; TCRdb has only the in-frame clones, and not every one. The sample shows about 98,000 clones, roughly 80% of them seen only once. The sample comprised peripheral blood. The receptors stem from an elderly woman with acute or convalescent COVID-19. CDR3s include the opening cysteine and the closing phenylalanine or tryptophan. D genes are given only for firm matches. Part of the rows lack a size; the others show once, few, many or a class for expanded clones.

d_gene: .; abundance: .; v_gene: TRBV6-6; j_gene: TRBJ2-7; CDR3nt: TGTGCCAGCAGTTACTCCTTGACAAACCCCTACGAGCAGTACTTC; CDR3aa: CASSYSLTNPYEQYF
d_gene: .; abundance: once; v_gene: TRBV6-6; j_gene: TRBJ1-3; CDR3nt: TGTGCCAGCAGGGACAAAGGCGCTGGAAACACCATATATTTT; CDR3aa: CASRDKGAGNTIYF
d_gene: .; abundance: .; v_gene: TRBV24-1; j_gene: TRBJ2-3; CDR3nt: TGTGCCACCAGTGATCCCCAGGGGGCGGGGGCCATCACAGATACGCAGTATTTT; CDR3aa: CATSDPQGAGAITDTQYF
d_gene: TRBD1; abundance: .; v_gene: TRBV5-8; j_gene: TRBJ1-4; CDR3nt: TGTGCCAGCAGCTGGGGTACAGGGGGCGGGAGTGAAAAACTGTTTTTT; CDR3aa: CASSWGTGGGSEKLFF
d_gene: TRBD1; abundance: once; v_gene: TRBV7-8; j_gene: TRBJ2-3; CDR3nt: TGTGCCAGCAGCGTGACAGGGGGAAAAGGCACAGATACGCAGTATTTT; CDR3aa: CASSVTGGKGTDTQYF
d_gene: TRBD1; abundance: .; v_gene: TRBV19; j_gene: TRBJ1-5; CDR3nt: TGTGCCAGTAAGGGGGGACAGAGCAGCAATCAGCCCCAGCATTTT; CDR3aa: CASKGGQSSNQPQHF
d_gene: TRBD1; abundance: .; v_gene: TRBV24-1; j_gene: TRBJ1-2; CDR3nt: TGTGCCACCAGTGCCGACAGGGGGCATACAAATGGCTACACCTTC; CDR3aa: CATSADRGHTNGYTF
d_gene: TRBD2; abundance: .; v_gene: TRBV29-1; j_gene: TRBJ2-6; CDR3nt: TGCAGCGTTGCAGCGGGACCCGGGGCCAACGTCCTGACTTTC; CDR3aa: CSVAAGPGANVLTF
d_gene: TRBD1; abundance: .; v_gene: TRBV15; j_gene: TRBJ1-1; CDR3nt: TGTGCCACCAGCAGAGATAGACAGGGGGCTGGCACTGAAGCTTTCTTT; CDR3aa: CATSRDRQGAGTEAFF
d_gene: .; abundance: .; v_gene: TRBV6-1; j_gene: TRBJ1-6; CDR3nt: TGTGCCAGCAGTGGTCCGGGGGGAGGGAGCTCCTATAATTCACCCCTCCACTTT; CDR3aa: CASSGPGGGSSYNSPLHF
d_gene: .; abundance: .; v_gene: TRBV7-3; j_gene: TRBJ2-2; CDR3nt: TGTGCCAGCAGCCAAAACACGAACACCGGGGAGCTGTTTTTT; CDR3aa: CASSQNTNTGELFF
d_gene: TRBD1; abundance: .; v_gene: TRBV7-8; j_gene: TRBJ1-6; CDR3nt: TGTGCCAGCAGCCCCCTCGGACAGGATTATAATTCACCCCTCCACTTT; CDR3aa: CASSPLGQDYNSPLHF
d_gene: .; abundance: .; v_gene: TRBV10-3; j_gene: TRBJ2-1; CDR3nt: TGTGCCATCAGTGAGTCGGCGAGGGGGGGCCTGGGTAATGAGCAGTTCTTC; CDR3aa: CAISESARGGLGNEQFF
d_gene: .; abundance: .; v_gene: TRBV28; j_gene: TRBJ2-1; CDR3nt: TGTGCCAGCAGTTTGGCGGGGTACAGCTCCTACAATGAGCAGTTCTTC; CDR3aa: CASSLAGYSSYNEQFF
d_gene: .; abundance: .; v_gene: TRBV28; j_gene: TRBJ1-4; CDR3nt: TGTGCCAGCAGTTCGGCGGGATCAACTAATGAAAAACTGTTTTTT; CDR3aa: CASSSAGSTNEKLFF
d_gene: .; abundance: .; v_gene: TRBV23-1; j_gene: TRBJ2-4; CDR3nt: TGCGCCAGCAGGACGATTGCGGACAGTCTTGGTAGAGTTCAGTACTTC; CDR3aa: CASRTIADSLGRVQYF